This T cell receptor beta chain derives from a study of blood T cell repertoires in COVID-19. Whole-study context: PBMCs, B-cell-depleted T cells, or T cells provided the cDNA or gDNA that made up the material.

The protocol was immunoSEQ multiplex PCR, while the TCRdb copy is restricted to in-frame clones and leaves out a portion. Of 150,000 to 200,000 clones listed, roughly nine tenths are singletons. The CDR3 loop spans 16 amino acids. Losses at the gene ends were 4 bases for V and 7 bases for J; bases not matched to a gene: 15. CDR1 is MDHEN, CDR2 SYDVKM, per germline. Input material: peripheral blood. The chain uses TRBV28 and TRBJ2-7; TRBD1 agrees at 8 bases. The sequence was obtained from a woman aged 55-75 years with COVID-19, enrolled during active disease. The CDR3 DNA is TGTGCCAGCAGTTCCCTCTTCGACAGGGGAATGGAAGAGCAGTACTTC. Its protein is CASSSLFDRGMEEQYF.